This T cell receptor (beta chain) was captured in a study of T cell repertoires in cytomegalovirus infection. Study-level information: Public TCR beta signatures provided an indication of both CMV infection and a matching HLA type.

This clonotype was counted between two and nine times. The V end lost 6 bases, the J end lost 7 bases, and 25 bases lay between the germline ends. The CDR3 has 15 amino acids. Germline CDR1 is DFQATT and CDR2 is SNEGSKA (reference sequence). TCRdb ran MiXCR on the reads and lists one entry per CDR3 protein. Altogether approximately 320,000 distinct CDR3 sequences are present, 8% to 9.5% being singletons, with the ten largest covering roughly 4%. The sequencing sample was made of PBMCs. The sequence was obtained from a human donor in good health (CMV status not recorded). Some clones in this sample may be carry-over from other donors' samples. This chain uses TRBV20-1 with TRBJ2-7, with D possibly being TRBD2 (5 bases). The CDR3 here is CSAPAGSPASREQYF. CDR3 coding DNA: TGCAGTGCCCCCGCGGGTTCGCCCGCCTCGAGGGAGCAGTACTTC.